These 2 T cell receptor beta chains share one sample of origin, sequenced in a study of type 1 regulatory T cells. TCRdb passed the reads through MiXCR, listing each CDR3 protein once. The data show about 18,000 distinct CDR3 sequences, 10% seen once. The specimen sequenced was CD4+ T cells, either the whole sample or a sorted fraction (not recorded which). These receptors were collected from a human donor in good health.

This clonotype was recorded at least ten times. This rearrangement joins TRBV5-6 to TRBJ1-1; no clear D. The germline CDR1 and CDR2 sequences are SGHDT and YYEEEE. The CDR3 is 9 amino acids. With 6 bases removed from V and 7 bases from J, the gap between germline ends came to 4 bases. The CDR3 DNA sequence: TGTGCCAGCATTAATGAAGCTTTCTTT. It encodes CASINEAFF.

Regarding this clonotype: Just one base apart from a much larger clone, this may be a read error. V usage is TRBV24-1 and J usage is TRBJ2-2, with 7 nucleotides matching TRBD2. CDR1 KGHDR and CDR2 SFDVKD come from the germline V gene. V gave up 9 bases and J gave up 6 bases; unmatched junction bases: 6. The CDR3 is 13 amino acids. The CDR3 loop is CATAGANAGELFF. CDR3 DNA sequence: TGTGCCACCGCGGGAGCTAACGCCGGGGAGCTGTTTTTT.